The sequence of this T cell receptor beta chain was determined in a study of T cells in Graves' hyperthyroidism and ophthalmopathy. The V end lost 0 bases, the J end lost 2 bases, and 11 bases lay between the germline ends. Per the germline V gene, CDR1 is SGDLS and CDR2 is YYNGEE. This CDR3 spans 15 amino acids. Study-wide points: Blood also contained most expanded thyroid clonotypes above 0.001.

The source material, RNA transcripts, was used to amplify TCR beta CDR3 regions. The TCR CDR3 was amplified in a first-round RT-PCR using the HTBI primer set. TCRdb passed the multiplex PCR reads through MiXCR, listing each CDR3 protein once. The repertoire has hundreds of thousands of distinct CDR3 sequences, over 11% of them found once; the top ten carry roughly 6.2%. This clonotype was counted between two and nine times. The antigen is not known. Patients were aged 18 to 65, had disease duration under 2 months, and had newly diagnosed hyperthyroidism. This TCR came from a woman aged 25 to 39 with Graves' hyperthyroidism that later progressed to Graves' ophthalmopathy. The rearrangement uses TRBV9 and TRBJ1-1; D is possibly TRBD1 (5 bases). The sequencing input was blood. Here the CDR3 reads CASSVGGATNTEAFF. CDR3 sequence (DNA): TGTGCCAGCAGCGTAGGAGGGGCCACAAACACTGAAGCTTTCTTT.